These T cell receptor beta chains were read from a single sample in a study of CD8 T cells in Susac syndrome. TCRdb recomputed calls from the immunoSEQ multiplex PCR reads with MiXCR, one row per CDR3 protein. The table shows some 200,000 distinct CDR3 sequences, with about 95% occurring only once. The specimen sequenced was CD4+ T cells from PBMCs. The receptor source for this set is a human donor with multiple sclerosis. CDR3s include the opening cysteine and the closing phenylalanine or tryptophan. D genes are given only for firm matches. Not all rows give a size; the values are once, few, many and, for expanded clones, a class.

clone_size	v_call	j_call	d_call	cdr3_aa	cdr3_nt
-	TRBV27	TRBJ1-5	-	CASSLAGGHQPQHF	TGTGCCAGCAGTTTAGCGGGCGGACATCAGCCCCAGCATTTT
-	TRBV20-1	TRBJ1-5	-	CSARVSGGGQPQHF	TGCAGTGCTAGAGTGTCAGGAGGCGGCCAGCCCCAGCATTTT
-	TRBV9	TRBJ2-1	-	CASSGSTYNEQFF	TGTGCCAGCAGCGGGTCCACCTACAATGAGCAGTTCTTC
once	TRBV4-1	TRBJ1-2	-	CASSQGTRTATYGYTF	TGCGCCAGCAGCCAAGGAACTAGGACGGCGACGTATGGCTACACCTTC
-	TRBV12-3/TRBV12-4	TRBJ1-5	-	CASSLEKGPQHF	TGTGCCAGCAGTTTAGAGAAGGGGCCCCAGCATTTT
-	TRBV29-1	TRBJ1-1	-	CSVEEPLGLNTEAFF	TGCAGCGTTGAAGAACCACTGGGTCTTAACACTGAAGCTTTCTTT
-	TRBV3-1	TRBJ1-6	-	CASSQGYRDNSPLHF	TGTGCCAGCAGCCAAGGATACAGGGATAATTCACCCCTCCACTTT
-	TRBV4-1	TRBJ2-7	TRBD1	CASSQPGRGRGEQYF	TGCGCCAGCAGCCAACCTGGCAGGGGGCGAGGCGAGCAGTACTTC
-	TRBV27	TRBJ1-5	-	CASKSRVSNQPQHF	TGTGCCAGCAAATCACGGGTTAGCAATCAGCCCCAGCATTTT
-	TRBV29-1	TRBJ1-1	-	CSVGWGGANTEAFF	TGCAGCGTTGGCTGGGGAGGAGCCAACACTGAAGCTTTCTTT
-	TRBV19	TRBJ2-3	-	CASSMRRGGDTDTQYF	TGTGCCAGTAGTATGAGGCGAGGAGGGGATACAGATACGCAGTATTTT
-	TRBV24-1	TRBJ1-1	-	CATSPNSAGWTEAFF	TGTGCCACCTCTCCCAATAGCGCTGGTTGGACTGAAGCTTTCTTT
once	TRBV13	TRBJ2-1	TRBD2	CASSLDRTSGYNEQFF	TGTGCCAGCAGCTTAGATCGGACTAGCGGCTACAATGAGCAGTTCTTC
-	TRBV24-1	TRBJ2-1	-	CATSEYRDSNEQFF	TGTGCCACCAGTGAGTACCGGGACTCCAATGAGCAGTTCTTC